This T cell receptor (beta chain) is drawn from a study of blood T cell repertoires in COVID-19. About the research overall: Samples came from the United States, Italy and Spain, spanning acute and convalescent COVID-19. The analysed material was cDNA or gDNA that came from T cells, B-cell-depleted T cells, or PBMCs.

Germline CDR1 reads SQVTM; CDR2 reads ANQGSEA. Trimming took 4 bases from V and 6 from J, leaving 19 bases between them. The CDR3 is 14 amino acids. Libraries were prepared by immunoSEQ multiplex PCR; TCRdb keeps only in-frame clonotypes and omits some of them. The sample comprises more than 95,000 clones, 90% to 95% of which are singletons, and around 5.8% rests with the top ten. The receptor was isolated from a human donor in a cohort sampled during active COVID-19. The chain has TRBV29-1 and TRBJ2-7; D perhaps matches TRBD2 (5 bases). The sequenced material came from peripheral blood. The CDR3 DNA reads as TGCAGCGTTGGGGCCCTGGGCGTGGGAGCCGAGCAGTACTTC. Residues: CSVGALGVGAEQYF.